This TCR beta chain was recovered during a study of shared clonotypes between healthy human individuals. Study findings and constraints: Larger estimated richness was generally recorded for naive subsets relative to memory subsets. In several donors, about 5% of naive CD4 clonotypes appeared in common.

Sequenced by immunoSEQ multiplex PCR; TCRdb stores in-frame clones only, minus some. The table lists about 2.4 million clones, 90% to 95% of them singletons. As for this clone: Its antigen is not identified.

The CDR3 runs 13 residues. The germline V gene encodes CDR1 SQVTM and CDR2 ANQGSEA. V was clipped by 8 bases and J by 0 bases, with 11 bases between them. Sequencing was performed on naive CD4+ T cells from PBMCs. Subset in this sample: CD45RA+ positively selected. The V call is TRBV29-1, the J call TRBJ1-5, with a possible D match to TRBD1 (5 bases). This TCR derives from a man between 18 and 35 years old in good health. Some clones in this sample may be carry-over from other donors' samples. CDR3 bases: TGCAGCATCAGGGAAAATAGCAATCAGCCCCAGCATTTT. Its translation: CSIRENSNQPQHF.